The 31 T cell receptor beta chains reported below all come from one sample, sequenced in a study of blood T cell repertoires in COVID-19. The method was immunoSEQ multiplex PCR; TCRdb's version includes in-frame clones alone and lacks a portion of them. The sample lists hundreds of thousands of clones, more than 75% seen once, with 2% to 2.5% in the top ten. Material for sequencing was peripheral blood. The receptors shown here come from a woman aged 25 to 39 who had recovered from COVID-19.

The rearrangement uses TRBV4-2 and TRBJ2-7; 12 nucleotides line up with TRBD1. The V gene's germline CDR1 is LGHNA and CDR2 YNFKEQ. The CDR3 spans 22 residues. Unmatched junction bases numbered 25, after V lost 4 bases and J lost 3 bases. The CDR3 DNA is TGTGCCAGCAGCCTTGGGTGGCCCGCCGTTGGGACAGGGGGCGCGGAAGACTACGAGCAGTACTTC. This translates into CASSLGWPAVGTGGAEDYEQYF.

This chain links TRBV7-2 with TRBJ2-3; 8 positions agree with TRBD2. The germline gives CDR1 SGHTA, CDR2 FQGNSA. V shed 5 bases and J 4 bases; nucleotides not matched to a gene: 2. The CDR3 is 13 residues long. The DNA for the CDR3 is TGTGCCAGCAGCAAGGGACTAGCAGATACGCAGTATTTT. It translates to CASSKGLADTQYF.

As DNA, the CDR3 is TGTGCCAGTAGTTCACGGACAGAACTGAACACTGAAGCTTTCTTT. Its protein product is CASSSRTELNTEAFF. The chain is built from TRBV19 and TRBJ1-1; tentatively, D is TRBD1 (6 bases). Per the germline V gene, CDR1 is LNHDA and CDR2 is SQIVND (reference sequence). The germline V and J ends were trimmed by 5 bases and 0 bases, with 13 bases remaining between them. The CDR3 length is 15 residues.

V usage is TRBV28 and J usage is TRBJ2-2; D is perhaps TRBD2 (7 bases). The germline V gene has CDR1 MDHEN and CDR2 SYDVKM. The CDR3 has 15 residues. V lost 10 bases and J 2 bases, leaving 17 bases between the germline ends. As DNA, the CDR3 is TGTGCCACCTCTGGGGGGGCCTATAACACCGGGGAGCTGTTTTTT. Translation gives CATSGGAYNTGELFF.

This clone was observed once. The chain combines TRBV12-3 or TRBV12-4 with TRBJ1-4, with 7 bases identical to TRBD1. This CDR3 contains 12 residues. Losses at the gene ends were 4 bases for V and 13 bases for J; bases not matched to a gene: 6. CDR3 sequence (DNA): TGTGCCAGCAGTTCTGGGACAGACGGACTGTTTTTT. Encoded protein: CASSSGTDGLFF.

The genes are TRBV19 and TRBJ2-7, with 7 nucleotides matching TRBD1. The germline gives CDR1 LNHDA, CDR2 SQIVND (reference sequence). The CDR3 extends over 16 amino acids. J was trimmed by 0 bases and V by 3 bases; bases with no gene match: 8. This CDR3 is CASSIQSRGSSYEQYF. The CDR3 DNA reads TGTGCCAGTAGTATCCAGTCCAGGGGGAGCTCCTACGAGCAGTACTTC.

The DNA for the CDR3 is TGTGCCATCAGTGCCTTGGGGGGGCGCGAGCAGTTCTTC. Translating gives CAISALGGREQFF. This chain links TRBV10-3 with TRBJ2-1, with D possibly TRBD2 on 7 matching bases. This CDR3 is 13 amino acids long. Germline CDR1 reads ENHRY; CDR2 reads SYGVKD. V was trimmed by 4 bases and J by 10 bases, leaving 14 bases between them.

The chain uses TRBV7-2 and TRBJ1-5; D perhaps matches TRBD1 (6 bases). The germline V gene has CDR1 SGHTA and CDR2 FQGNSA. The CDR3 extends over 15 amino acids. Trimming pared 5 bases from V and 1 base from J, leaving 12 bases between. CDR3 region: CASSRYRESNQPQHF. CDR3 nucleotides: TGTGCCAGCAGCCGCTACAGGGAGAGCAATCAGCCCCAGCATTTT.

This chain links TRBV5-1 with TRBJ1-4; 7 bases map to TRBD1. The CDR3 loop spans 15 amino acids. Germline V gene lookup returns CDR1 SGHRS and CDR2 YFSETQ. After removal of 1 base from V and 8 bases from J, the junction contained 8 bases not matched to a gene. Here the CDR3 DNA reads TGCGCCAGCAGCTTGCCCACAGGGGAAGAGGAAAAACTGTTTTTT. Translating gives CASSLPTGEEEKLFF.

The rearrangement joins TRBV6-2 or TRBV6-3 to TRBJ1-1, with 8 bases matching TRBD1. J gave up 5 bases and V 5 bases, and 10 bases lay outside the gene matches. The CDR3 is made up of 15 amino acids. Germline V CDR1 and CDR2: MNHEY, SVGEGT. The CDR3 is CASSTPDRVWTEAFF. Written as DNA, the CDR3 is TGTGCCAGCAGTACGCCGGACAGGGTTTGGACTGAAGCTTTCTTT.

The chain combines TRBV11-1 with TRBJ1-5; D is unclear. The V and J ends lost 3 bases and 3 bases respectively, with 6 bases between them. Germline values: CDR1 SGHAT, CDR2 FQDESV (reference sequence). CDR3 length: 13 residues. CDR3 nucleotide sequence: TGTGCCAGCAGCTTTAGTCACAATCAGCCCCAGCATTTT. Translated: CASSFSHNQPQHF.

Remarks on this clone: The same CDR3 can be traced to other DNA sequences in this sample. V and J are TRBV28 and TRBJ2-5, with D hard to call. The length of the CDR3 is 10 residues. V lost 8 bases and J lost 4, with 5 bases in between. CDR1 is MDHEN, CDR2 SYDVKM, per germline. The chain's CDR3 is CASSSETQYF. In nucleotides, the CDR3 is TGTGCCAGCTCCTCAGAGACCCAGTACTTC.

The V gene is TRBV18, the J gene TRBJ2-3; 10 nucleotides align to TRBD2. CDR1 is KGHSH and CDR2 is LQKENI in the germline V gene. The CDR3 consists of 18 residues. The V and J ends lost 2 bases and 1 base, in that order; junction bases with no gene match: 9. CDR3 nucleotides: TGTGCCAGCTCACCAAAACCCGCTAGCGGGAGTGGCACAGATACGCAGTATTTT. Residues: CASSPKPASGSGTDTQYF.

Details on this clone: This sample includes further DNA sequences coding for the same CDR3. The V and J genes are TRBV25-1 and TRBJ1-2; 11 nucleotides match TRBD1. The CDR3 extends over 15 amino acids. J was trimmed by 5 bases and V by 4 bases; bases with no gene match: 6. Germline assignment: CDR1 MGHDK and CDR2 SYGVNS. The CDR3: CASSVRTGGGYGYTF. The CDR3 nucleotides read TGTGCCAGCAGTGTCAGGACAGGGGGCGGGTATGGCTACACCTTC.

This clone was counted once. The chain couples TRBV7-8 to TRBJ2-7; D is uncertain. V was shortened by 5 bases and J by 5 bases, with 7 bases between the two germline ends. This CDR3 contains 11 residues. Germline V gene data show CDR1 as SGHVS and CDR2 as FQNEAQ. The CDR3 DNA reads TGTGCCAGCAGCCCCTCAGACGAGCAGTACTTC. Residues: CASSPSDEQYF.

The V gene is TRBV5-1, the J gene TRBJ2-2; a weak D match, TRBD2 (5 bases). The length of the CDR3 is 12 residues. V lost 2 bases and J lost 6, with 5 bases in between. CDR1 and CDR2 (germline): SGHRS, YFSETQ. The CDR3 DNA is TGCGCCAGCAGCTTCGGGGCCGGGGAGCTGTTTTTT. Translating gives CASSFGAGELFF.

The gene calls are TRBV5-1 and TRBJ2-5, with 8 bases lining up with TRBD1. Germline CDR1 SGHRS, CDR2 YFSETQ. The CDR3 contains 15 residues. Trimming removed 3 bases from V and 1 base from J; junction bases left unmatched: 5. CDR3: CASSSGQGIQETQYF. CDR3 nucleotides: TGCGCCAGCAGCTCCGGACAGGGAATCCAAGAGACCCAGTACTTC.

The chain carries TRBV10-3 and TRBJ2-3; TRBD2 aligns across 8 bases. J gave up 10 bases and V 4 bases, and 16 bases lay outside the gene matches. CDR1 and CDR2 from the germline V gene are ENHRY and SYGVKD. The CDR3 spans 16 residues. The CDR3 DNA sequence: TGTGCCATCAGTGGACCGGGACTAGGCCCACAGGATTCGCAGTATTTT. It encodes CAISGPGLGPQDSQYF.

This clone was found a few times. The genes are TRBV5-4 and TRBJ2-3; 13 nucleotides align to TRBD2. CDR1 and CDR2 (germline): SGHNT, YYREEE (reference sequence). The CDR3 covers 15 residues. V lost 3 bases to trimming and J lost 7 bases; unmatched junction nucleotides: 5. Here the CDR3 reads CASSWRTSGGNTQYF. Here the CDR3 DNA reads TGTGCCAGCAGCTGGAGGACTAGCGGGGGTAATACGCAGTATTTT.

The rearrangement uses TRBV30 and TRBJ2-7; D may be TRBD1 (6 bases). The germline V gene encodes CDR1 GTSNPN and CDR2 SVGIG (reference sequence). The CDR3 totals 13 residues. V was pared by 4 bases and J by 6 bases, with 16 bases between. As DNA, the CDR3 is TGTGCCTGGACAGGGGTCGGGCCCGGCGAGCAGTACTTC. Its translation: CAWTGVGPGEQYF. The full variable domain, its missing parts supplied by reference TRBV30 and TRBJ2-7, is SQTIHQWPATLVQPVGSPLSLECTVEGTSNPNLYWYRQAAGRGLQLLFYSVGIGQISSEVPQNLSASRPQDRQFILSSKKLLLSDSGFYLCAWTGVGPGEQYFGPGTRLTVT.

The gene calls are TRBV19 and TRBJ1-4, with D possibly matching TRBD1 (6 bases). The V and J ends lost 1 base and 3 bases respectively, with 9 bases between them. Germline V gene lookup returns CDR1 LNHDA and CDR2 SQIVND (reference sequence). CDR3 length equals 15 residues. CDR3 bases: TGTGCCAGTAGTATAGGCGGGGGGCCTAATGAAAAACTGTTTTTT. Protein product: CASSIGGGPNEKLFF.

CDR3 DNA sequence: TGTGCCAGCAGCCGGACTAGCGGAAACCAAGAGACCCAGTACTTC. This codes for CASSRTSGNQETQYF. J is TRBJ2-5 and V is TRBV5-4; 10 positions match TRBD2. Germline V gene lookup returns CDR1 SGHNT and CDR2 YYREEE (reference sequence). CDR3 size: 15 residues. Trimming took 4 bases from V and 0 from J; bases not matched to a gene: 3. The full variable domain, in which reference TRBV5-4 and TRBJ2-5 provide the parts outside the CDR3, is ETGVTQSPTHLIKTRGQQVTLRCSSQSGHNTVSWYQQALGQGPQFIFQYYREEENGRGNFPPRFSGLQFPNYSSELNVNALELDDSALYLCASSRTSGNQETQYFGPGTRLLVL.

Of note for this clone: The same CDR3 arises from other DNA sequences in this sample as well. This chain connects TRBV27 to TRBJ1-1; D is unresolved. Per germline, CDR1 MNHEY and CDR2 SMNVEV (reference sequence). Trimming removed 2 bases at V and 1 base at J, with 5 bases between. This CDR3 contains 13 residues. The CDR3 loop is CASSLTANTEAFF. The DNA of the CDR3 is TGTGCCAGCAGTTTAACAGCGAACACTGAAGCTTTCTTT.

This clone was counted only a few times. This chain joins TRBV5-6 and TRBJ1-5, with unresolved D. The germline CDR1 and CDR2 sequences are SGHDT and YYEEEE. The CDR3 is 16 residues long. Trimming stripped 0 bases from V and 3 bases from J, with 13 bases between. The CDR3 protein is CASSLGAGRNNQPQHF. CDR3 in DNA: TGTGCCAGCAGCTTGGGGGCTGGCAGGAACAATCAGCCCCAGCATTTT.

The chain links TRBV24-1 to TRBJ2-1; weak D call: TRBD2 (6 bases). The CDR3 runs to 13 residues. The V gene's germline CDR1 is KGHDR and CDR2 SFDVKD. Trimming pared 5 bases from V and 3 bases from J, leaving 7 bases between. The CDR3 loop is CATSGGDYNEQFF. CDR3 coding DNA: TGTGCCACCAGTGGCGGGGACTACAATGAGCAGTTCTTC.

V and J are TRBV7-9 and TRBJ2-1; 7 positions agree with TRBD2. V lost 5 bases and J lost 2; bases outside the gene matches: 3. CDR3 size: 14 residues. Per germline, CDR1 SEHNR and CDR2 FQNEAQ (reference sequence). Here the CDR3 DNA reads TGTGCCAGCAGCCGCGGGGGTACCTACAATGAGCAGTTCTTC. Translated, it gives CASSRGGTYNEQFF.

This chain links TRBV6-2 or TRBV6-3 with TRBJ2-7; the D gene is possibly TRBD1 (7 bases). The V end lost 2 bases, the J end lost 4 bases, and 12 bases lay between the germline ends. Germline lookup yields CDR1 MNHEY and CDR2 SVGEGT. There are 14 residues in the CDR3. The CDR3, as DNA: TGTGCCAGCAGTTACCCACAGGGGAGGTACGAGCAGTACTTC. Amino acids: CASSYPQGRYEQYF.

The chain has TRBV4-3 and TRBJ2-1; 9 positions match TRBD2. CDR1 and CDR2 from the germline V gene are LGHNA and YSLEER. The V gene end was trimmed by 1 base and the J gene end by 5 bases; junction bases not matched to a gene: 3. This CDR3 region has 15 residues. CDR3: CASSQAPSGNNEQFF. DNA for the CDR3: TGCGCCAGCAGCCAAGCCCCTAGCGGGAACAATGAGCAGTTCTTC.

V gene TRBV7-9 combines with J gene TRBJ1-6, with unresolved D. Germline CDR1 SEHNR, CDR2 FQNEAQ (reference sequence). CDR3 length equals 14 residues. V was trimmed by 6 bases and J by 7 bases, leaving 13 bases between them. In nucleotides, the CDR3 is TGTGCCAGCAGTCCGGCAGCACTAAATTCACCCCTCCACTTT. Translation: CASSPAALNSPLHF.

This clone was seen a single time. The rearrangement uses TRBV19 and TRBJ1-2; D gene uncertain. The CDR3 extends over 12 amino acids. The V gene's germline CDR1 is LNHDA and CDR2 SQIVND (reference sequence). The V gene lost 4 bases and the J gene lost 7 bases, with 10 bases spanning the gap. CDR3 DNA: TGTGCCAGTAGTAACCGAGATGTTGGCTACACCTTC. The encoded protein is CASSNRDVGYTF.

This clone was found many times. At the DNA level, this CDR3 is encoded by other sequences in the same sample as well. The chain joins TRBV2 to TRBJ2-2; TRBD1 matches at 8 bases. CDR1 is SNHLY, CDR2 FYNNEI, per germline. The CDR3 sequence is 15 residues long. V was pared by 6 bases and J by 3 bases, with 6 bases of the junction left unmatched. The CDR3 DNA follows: TGTGCCAGCAGAGGACAGGGATCGGACACCGGGGAGCTGTTTTTT. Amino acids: CASRGQGSDTGELFF.